These T cell receptor beta chains were read from a single sample in a study of OX40 agonist ivuxolimab in advanced cancers. This table comes from immunoSEQ multiplex PCR, and its TCRdb copy is limited to in-frame clones, with some not included. This table holds approximately 77,000 clones, about 89% found once. Source: CD4+ or CD8+ T cells sorted from blood, taken in a trial of the OX40 agonist ivuxolimab. Source of these receptors: an adult with an advanced solid tumor such as melanoma, head and neck, liver or kidney cancer. Both conserved end residues are part of each CDR3. The order of the fields is J gene, D gene, clone size, V gene, CDR3 protein, CDR3 DNA. D genes are given only for firm matches. The size of a clone is reported for some rows only, either as once, few or many, or as a class for expanded clones.

j_gene: TRBJ2-5
d_gene: .
abundance: .
v_gene: TRBV6-1
CDR3aa: CATRQSQGTQYF
CDR3nt: TGTGCCACCAGACAGTCCCAAGGGACCCAGTACTTC

j_gene: TRBJ1-4
d_gene: TRBD1
abundance: .
v_gene: TRBV7-9
CDR3aa: CASSRGTGGSEKLFF
CDR3nt: TGTGCCAGCAGCCGCGGGACAGGGGGGAGTGAAAAACTGTTTTTT

j_gene: TRBJ2-1
d_gene: .
abundance: once
v_gene: TRBV5-1
CDR3aa: CASSLGSWANEQFF
CDR3nt: TGCGCCAGCAGCTTGGGATCTTGGGCGAATGAGCAGTTCTTC

j_gene: TRBJ2-7
d_gene: .
abundance: .
v_gene: TRBV27
CDR3aa: CASSPWGSGYEQYF
CDR3nt: TGTGCCAGCAGTCCTTGGGGTAGCGGCTACGAGCAGTACTTC

j_gene: TRBJ2-5
d_gene: .
abundance: .
v_gene: TRBV28
CDR3aa: CASSPSTRRWETQYF
CDR3nt: TGTGCCAGCAGTCCTAGTACTAGACGGTGGGAGACCCAGTACTTC

j_gene: TRBJ2-1
d_gene: .
abundance: .
v_gene: TRBV27
CDR3aa: CASSLRRGGHEQFF
CDR3nt: TGTGCCAGCAGTTTACGGCGGGGCGGCCATGAGCAGTTCTTC

j_gene: TRBJ2-2
d_gene: .
abundance: .
v_gene: TRBV6-5
CDR3aa: CASSYSNARGTGELFF
CDR3nt: TGTGCCAGCAGTTACTCGAACGCCCGTGGGACCGGGGAGCTGTTTTTT

j_gene: TRBJ1-3
d_gene: .
abundance: .
v_gene: TRBV28
CDR3aa: CASSPDRTSGNTIYF
CDR3nt: TGTGCCAGCAGCCCCGACAGAACCTCTGGAAACACCATATATTTT

j_gene: TRBJ2-2
d_gene: .
abundance: .
v_gene: TRBV19
CDR3aa: CASSSLWGGVVNPGELFF
CDR3nt: TGTGCCAGTAGTTCCCTGTGGGGCGGGGTCGTTAATCCCGGGGAGCTGTTTTTT

j_gene: TRBJ1-2
d_gene: .
abundance: .
v_gene: TRBV5-4
CDR3aa: CASSLVGGSPRGYTF
CDR3nt: TGTGCCAGCAGCTTGGTTGGCGGATCGCCAAGAGGCTACACCTTC

j_gene: TRBJ2-1
d_gene: .
abundance: .
v_gene: TRBV28
CDR3aa: CASSLANEQFF
CDR3nt: TGTGCCAGCAGTTTAGCAAATGAGCAGTTCTTC

j_gene: TRBJ2-7
d_gene: .
abundance: .
v_gene: TRBV7-2
CDR3aa: CASSPSWVSSYEQYF
CDR3nt: TGTGCCAGCAGCCCTAGTTGGGTGAGCTCCTACGAGCAGTACTTC

j_gene: TRBJ1-1
d_gene: .
abundance: .
v_gene: TRBV28
CDR3aa: CASSTRTRITEAFF
CDR3nt: TGTGCCAGCAGTACACGAACAAGAATTACTGAAGCTTTCTTT

j_gene: TRBJ1-4
d_gene: .
abundance: .
v_gene: TRBV2
CDR3aa: CASSWGRLSEKLFF
CDR3nt: TGTGCCAGCAGTTGGGGTCGATTAAGTGAAAAACTGTTTTTT

j_gene: TRBJ1-4
d_gene: .
abundance: .
v_gene: TRBV5-5
CDR3aa: CASSPLARTNEKLFF
CDR3nt: TGTGCCAGCAGCCCCTTGGCTAGAACTAATGAAAAACTGTTTTTT

j_gene: TRBJ1-2
d_gene: TRBD1
abundance: once
v_gene: TRBV5-1
CDR3aa: CASSTGQGGSGYTF
CDR3nt: TGCGCCAGCAGCACCGGACAGGGGGGAAGTGGCTACACCTTC

j_gene: TRBJ2-7
d_gene: .
abundance: .
v_gene: TRBV7-2
CDR3aa: CASSLTGPSYEQYF
CDR3nt: TGTGCCAGCAGCCTAACAGGACCCAGCTACGAGCAGTACTTC

j_gene: TRBJ2-1
d_gene: .
abundance: few
v_gene: TRBV5-1
CDR3aa: CASSQGQGRVTYNEQFF
CDR3nt: TGCGCCAGCAGCCAAGGGCAGGGCAGGGTAACCTACAATGAGCAGTTCTTC

j_gene: TRBJ1-2
d_gene: .
abundance: .
v_gene: TRBV29-1
CDR3aa: CSASRGNYGYTF
CDR3nt: TGCAGCGCGAGCAGGGGTAACTATGGCTACACCTTC

j_gene: TRBJ1-2
d_gene: .
abundance: .
v_gene: TRBV18
CDR3aa: CASSPLRSGYTF
CDR3nt: TGTGCCAGCTCACCATTGAGAAGCGGCTACACCTTC

j_gene: TRBJ2-3
d_gene: .
abundance: .
v_gene: TRBV5-1
CDR3aa: CASSLRTDTQYF
CDR3nt: TGCGCCAGCAGCCTCCGGACAGATACGCAGTATTTT

j_gene: TRBJ2-1
d_gene: .
abundance: .
v_gene: TRBV20-1
CDR3aa: CSASYDEQFF
CDR3nt: TGCAGTGCTAGTTACGATGAGCAGTTCTTC

j_gene: TRBJ2-7
d_gene: .
abundance: .
v_gene: TRBV19
CDR3aa: CASSIKGSSYEQYF
CDR3nt: TGTGCCAGTAGTATAAAGGGGAGCTCCTACGAGCAGTACTTC

j_gene: TRBJ2-5
d_gene: TRBD2
abundance: .
v_gene: TRBV7-8
CDR3aa: CASSRGGGLQETQYF
CDR3nt: TGTGCCAGCAGTCGCGGGGGGGGCCTCCAAGAGACCCAGTACTTC

j_gene: TRBJ1-3
d_gene: .
abundance: .
v_gene: TRBV29-1
CDR3aa: CSVKSSGNTIYF
CDR3nt: TGCAGCGTTAAGTCCTCTGGAAACACCATATATTTT

j_gene: TRBJ2-3
d_gene: .
abundance: .
v_gene: TRBV7-9
CDR3aa: CASSFAGGGDTQYF
CDR3nt: TGTGCCAGCAGCTTTGCCGGGGGTGGAGATACGCAGTATTTT

j_gene: TRBJ2-7
d_gene: .
abundance: once
v_gene: TRBV9
CDR3aa: CASSPGPLGEQYF
CDR3nt: TGTGCCAGCAGCCCCGGGCCGCTCGGCGAGCAGTACTTC

j_gene: TRBJ2-3
d_gene: .
abundance: .
v_gene: TRBV23-1
CDR3aa: CASGDTRTDTQYF
CDR3nt: TGCGCCAGCGGGGACACCCGCACAGATACGCAGTATTTT

j_gene: TRBJ2-5
d_gene: .
abundance: .
v_gene: TRBV7-9
CDR3aa: CASRDGGRLGETQYF
CDR3nt: TGTGCCAGCAGAGATGGGGGGCGGTTAGGAGAGACCCAGTACTTC

j_gene: TRBJ2-1
d_gene: TRBD2
abundance: .
v_gene: TRBV7-8
CDR3aa: CASSPSGVGWNEQFF
CDR3nt: TGTGCCAGCAGCCCGAGCGGGGTGGGATGGAATGAGCAGTTCTTC

j_gene: TRBJ2-1
d_gene: .
abundance: .
v_gene: TRBV18
CDR3aa: CASSLLRGNEQFF
CDR3nt: TGTGCCAGCTCACTCTTACGTGGGAATGAGCAGTTCTTC

j_gene: TRBJ1-5
d_gene: .
abundance: .
v_gene: TRBV7-9
CDR3aa: CASSLGQGSQPQHF
CDR3nt: TGTGCCAGCAGCTTAGGCCAGGGGAGTCAGCCCCAGCATTTT

j_gene: TRBJ2-5
d_gene: TRBD1
abundance: .
v_gene: TRBV5-8
CDR3aa: CASSSRDRGETQYF
CDR3nt: TGTGCCAGCAGCTCCCGGGACAGGGGAGAGACCCAGTACTTC

j_gene: TRBJ2-1
d_gene: .
abundance: .
v_gene: TRBV11-3
CDR3aa: CASSLGTRLNEQFF
CDR3nt: TGTGCCAGCAGCTTAGGGACGAGGCTCAATGAGCAGTTCTTC

j_gene: TRBJ2-7
d_gene: .
abundance: .
v_gene: TRBV28
CDR3aa: CASSEGQNYGQYF
CDR3nt: TGTGCCAGCAGCGAAGGACAGAACTACGGGCAGTACTTC

j_gene: TRBJ1-5
d_gene: .
abundance: once
v_gene: TRBV2
CDR3aa: CASSGATPRSNQPQHF
CDR3nt: TGTGCCAGCAGTGGAGCGACGCCCCGTAGCAATCAGCCCCAGCATTTT

j_gene: TRBJ1-5
d_gene: .
abundance: .
v_gene: TRBV19
CDR3aa: CASSMIVRDNFNQPQHF
CDR3nt: TGTGCCAGTAGTATGATCGTCCGGGACAACTTTAATCAGCCCCAGCATTTT

j_gene: TRBJ2-1
d_gene: .
abundance: .
v_gene: TRBV6-5
CDR3aa: CASSYSPIGEQFF
CDR3nt: TGTGCCAGCAGTTACTCCCCTATCGGTGAGCAGTTCTTC

j_gene: TRBJ2-2
d_gene: TRBD1
abundance: .
v_gene: TRBV4-1
CDR3aa: CASSQTNRGRAGELFF
CDR3nt: TGCGCCAGCAGCCAAACGAACAGGGGGCGGGCCGGGGAGCTGTTTTTT

j_gene: TRBJ1-2
d_gene: .
abundance: .
v_gene: TRBV28
CDR3aa: CASSLEGFYGYTF
CDR3nt: TGTGCCAGCAGTTTGGAGGGCTTCTATGGCTACACCTTC

j_gene: TRBJ1-2
d_gene: TRBD1
abundance: .
v_gene: TRBV6-5
CDR3aa: CASRRQGADYGYTF
CDR3nt: TGTGCCAGCAGGCGACAGGGGGCTGACTATGGCTACACCTTC

j_gene: TRBJ1-4
d_gene: TRBD1
abundance: .
v_gene: TRBV5-1
CDR3aa: CASSLQGTATNEKLFF
CDR3nt: TGCGCCAGCAGCCTCCAAGGGACAGCAACTAATGAAAAACTGTTTTTT

j_gene: TRBJ2-2
d_gene: .
abundance: .
v_gene: TRBV15
CDR3aa: CATAGDDTGELFF
CDR3nt: TGTGCCACGGCAGGGGACGACACCGGGGAGCTGTTTTTT

j_gene: TRBJ2-7
d_gene: TRBD2
abundance: .
v_gene: TRBV5-4
CDR3aa: CASSPGSAGGTEQYF
CDR3nt: TGTGCCAGCAGCCCAGGATCGGCGGGAGGAACCGAGCAGTACTTC

j_gene: TRBJ2-3
d_gene: .
abundance: .
v_gene: TRBV18
CDR3aa: CASSPSADTQYF
CDR3nt: TGTGCCAGCTCACCATCGGCAGATACGCAGTATTTT

j_gene: TRBJ1-2
d_gene: .
abundance: .
v_gene: TRBV6-5
CDR3aa: CASSLLGARGYTF
CDR3nt: TGTGCCAGCAGTTTGTTGGGGGCGCGTGGCTACACCTTC

j_gene: TRBJ1-3
d_gene: .
abundance: .
v_gene: TRBV11-2
CDR3aa: CASSPGVSGNTIYF
CDR3nt: TGTGCCAGCAGCCCAGGAGTCTCTGGAAACACCATATATTTT

j_gene: TRBJ1-2
d_gene: TRBD1
abundance: .
v_gene: TRBV28
CDR3aa: CASSLGDRGWGYTF
CDR3nt: TGTGCCAGCAGTTTGGGGGACAGGGGATGGGGCTACACCTTC

j_gene: TRBJ2-1
d_gene: .
abundance: .
v_gene: TRBV7-2
CDR3aa: CASSLEGNAYNEQFF
CDR3nt: TGTGCCAGCAGCTTAGAGGGCAACGCCTACAATGAGCAGTTCTTC

j_gene: TRBJ1-4
d_gene: TRBD1
abundance: few
v_gene: TRBV30
CDR3aa: CAWSVGTAEGKLFF
CDR3nt: TGTGCCTGGAGTGTAGGGACAGCCGAAGGAAAACTGTTTTTT

j_gene: TRBJ2-2
d_gene: .
abundance: .
v_gene: TRBV10-3
CDR3aa: CAISESFGVPGELFF
CDR3nt: TGTGCCATCAGTGAGTCGTTTGGTGTACCGGGGGAGCTGTTTTTT

j_gene: TRBJ2-2
d_gene: TRBD2
abundance: once
v_gene: TRBV27
CDR3aa: CASSLAGEVTGELFF
CDR3nt: TGTGCCAGCAGTCTAGCGGGAGAGGTCACCGGGGAGCTGTTTTTT

j_gene: TRBJ1-2
d_gene: .
abundance: few
v_gene: TRBV7-9
CDR3aa: CASSLGVTNGYTF
CDR3nt: TGTGCCAGCAGCTTAGGGGTTACGAATGGCTACACCTTC

j_gene: TRBJ2-7
d_gene: TRBD1
abundance: .
v_gene: TRBV6-5
CDR3aa: CASNRTGADYEQYF
CDR3nt: TGTGCCAGCAACAGGACAGGGGCAGACTACGAGCAGTACTTC